A single sample is the source of the 24 T cell receptor beta chains below, sequenced in a study of OX40 agonist ivuxolimab in advanced cancers. Assay: immunoSEQ multiplex PCR; the TCRdb copy retains only in-frame clones and omits some. Of tens of thousands of clones listed, about 78% are singletons. The starting material was CD4+ or CD8+ T cells sorted from blood, obtained in a trial of the OX40 agonist ivuxolimab. These receptor sequences come from an adult with an advanced solid tumor such as melanoma, head and neck, liver or kidney cancer.

The chain links TRBV29-1 to TRBJ2-1; the D gene could be TRBD1 or TRBD2 (5 bases each). V lost 4 bases and J 2 bases, leaving 12 bases between the germline ends. Germline V CDR1 and CDR2: SQVTM, ANQGSEA. This CDR3 is 14 amino acids long. As DNA, the CDR3 is TGCAGCGTTGTGTGGGGGAGCGCCTACAATGAGCAGTTCTTC. Translated: CSVVWGSAYNEQFF.

The gene calls are TRBV15 and TRBJ2-1, with 13 bases matching TRBD2. After removal of 2 bases from V and 7 bases from J, the junction contained 14 bases not matched to a gene. The CDR3 is 19 amino acids. Germline V gene sequence: CDR1 LNHNV, CDR2 YYDKDF (reference sequence). CDR3 DNA sequence: TGTGCCACCAGCAGACCCAGGACTAGCGGGAGCCCCCCCGGTAATGAGCAGTTCTTC. Translated: CATSRPRTSGSPPGNEQFF.

The chain joins TRBV28 to TRBJ2-6; D is undetermined. The CDR3 has 14 residues. Germline CDR1 reads MDHEN; CDR2 reads SYDVKM. The V gene lost 7 bases and the J gene lost 0 bases, with 7 bases spanning the gap. CDR3 sequence (DNA): TGTGCCAGCAAAGAACCCTCTGGGGCCAACGTCCTGACTTTC. It translates to CASKEPSGANVLTF. Based on the CDR3 plus reference TRBV28 and TRBJ2-6, the full variable domain is DVKVTQSSRYLVKRTGEKVFLECVQDMDHENMFWYRQDPGLGLRLIYFSYDVKMKEKGDIPEGYSVSREKKERFSLILESASTNQTSMYLCASKEPSGANVLTFGAGSRLTVL.

The chain carries TRBV29-1 and TRBJ1-1, with no clear D. CDR3 length: 15 residues. Germline V gene sequence: CDR1 SQVTM, CDR2 ANQGSEA. The V and J ends lost 6 bases and 4 bases respectively, with 21 bases between them. The CDR3, as DNA: TGCAGCGTGGTGGGATCCGCGAGGGAATTCACTGAAGCTTTCTTT. It yields the protein CSVVGSAREFTEAFF.

This chain connects TRBV7-9 to TRBJ1-2; TRBD1 agrees at 9 bases. V trimming: 5 bases; J trimming: 3 bases; junction bases outside the gene matches: 7. The CDR3 runs to 15 residues. CDR1 and CDR2 (germline): SEHNR, FQNEAQ (reference sequence). The CDR3 sequence: CASSHRDRADYGYTF. The CDR3 nucleotides are TGTGCCAGCAGCCACCGGGACAGGGCCGACTATGGCTACACCTTC.

The chain has TRBV10-3 and TRBJ1-2, with D tentatively TRBD1 (5 bases). Trimming shortened V by 3 bases and J by 5 bases, and 16 bases separated the two germline ends. CDR1 is ENHRY, CDR2 SYGVKD, per germline. The CDR3 is 15 amino acids. DNA of the CDR3: TGTGCCATCAGTGATAAAGGGACTGAAGATTATGGCTACACCTTC. Residues: CAISDKGTEDYGYTF.

The rearrangement links TRBV19 to TRBJ2-1; D gene ambiguous. Germline assignment: CDR1 LNHDA and CDR2 SQIVND (reference sequence). This CDR3 contains 15 residues. Trimming left V 0 bases short and J 4 bases short, with 10 bases between. The CDR3 region is CASSIDQTAYNEQFF. For the CDR3, the DNA is TGTGCCAGTAGTATAGATCAAACCGCTTACAATGAGCAGTTCTTC.

The rearrangement links TRBV28 to TRBJ1-3; D is possibly TRBD1 (5 bases). This CDR3 region has 18 residues. Germline V gives CDR1 MDHEN, CDR2 SYDVKM. Trimming shortened V by 3 bases and J by 0 bases, and 18 bases separated the two germline ends. The CDR3 nucleotides are TGTGCCAGCAGTTTGCCCCCCGGGGCCGCCGTCTCTGGAAACACCATATATTTT. Translation gives CASSLPPGAAVSGNTIYF.

In this sample, this clone turned up once. This rearrangement joins TRBV4-1 to TRBJ1-1, with 11 bases fitting TRBD1. The junction had 3 bases not matched to a gene; V was cut back by 2 bases and J by 4 bases. The germline gives CDR1 MGHRA, CDR2 YSYEKL. The CDR3 has 15 residues. The CDR3 spells CASSQRGQGGTEAFF. For the CDR3, the DNA is TGCGCCAGCAGCCAACGGGGACAGGGGGGCACTGAAGCTTTCTTT.

Only one count was recorded for this clone. The chain has TRBV11-2 and TRBJ2-5; 9 nucleotides line up with TRBD2. This CDR3 contains 15 residues. Looked up from germline, CDR1 is SGHAT and CDR2 is FQNNGV. The V gene end was trimmed by 2 bases and the J gene end by 1 base; junction bases not matched to a gene: 2. Written as DNA, the CDR3 is TGTGCCAGCAGCTTACGAGCGGGGGGCCAAGAGACCCAGTACTTC. It translates to CASSLRAGGQETQYF.

The genes are TRBV19 and TRBJ1-6, with 7 bases that match TRBD1. The J segment lost 0 bases and the V segment lost 5 bases, leaving 4 bases of the junction unmatched. The germline V gene has CDR1 LNHDA and CDR2 SQIVND (reference sequence). The CDR3 loop spans 16 amino acids. CDR3 coding DNA: TGTGCCAGTAGTTCCAGGGGGGACTCCTATAATTCACCCCTCCACTTT. It is translated as CASSSRGDSYNSPLHF.

The chain is built from TRBV6-6 and TRBJ1-1, with D possibly matching TRBD1 (6 bases). This CDR3 spans 14 amino acids. The V end lost 0 bases, the J end lost 10 bases, and 15 bases lay between the germline ends. Germline V CDR1 and CDR2: MNHNY, SVGAGI (reference sequence). CDR3 bases: TGTGCCAGCAGTTACTCGGGGGGGGGCGGAGTAGCTTTCTTT. Translating it yields CASSYSGGGGVAFF.

The chain recombines TRBV29-1 with TRBJ2-3, with D tentatively TRBD1 (7 bases). This CDR3 region has 16 residues. Trimming took off 1 base at V and 4 bases at J, with 18 bases between the two ends. Per germline, CDR1 SQVTM and CDR2 ANQGSEA. CDR3 sequence reads: CSVEGGVDRDPDTQYF. CDR3 sequence (DNA): TGCAGCGTTGAAGGGGGGGTAGACAGGGACCCAGATACGCAGTATTTT.

CDR3 nucleotide sequence: TGTGCCAGCAGCTCTCAGGGTGGCAATCAGCCCCAGCATTTT. The encoded protein is CASSSQGGNQPQHF. The chain combines TRBV7-2 with TRBJ1-5, with D maybe TRBD1 (5 bases). In germline, CDR1 is SGHTA, CDR2 FQGNSA. V lost 4 bases and J lost 2, with 9 bases in between. This CDR3 comprises 14 residues.

J is TRBJ2-3 and V is TRBV27; D is unclear. V lost 0 bases, J lost 1 base, and 2 bases lay in between. CDR1 and CDR2 (germline): MNHEY, SMNVEV (reference sequence). The length of the CDR3 is 13 residues. The CDR3 region has the DNA TGTGCCAGCAGTTTATCCCGCACAGATACGCAGTATTTT. Translating it yields CASSLSRTDTQYF.

The chain combines TRBV6-6 with TRBJ2-7; D possibly corresponds to TRBD2 (6 bases). V lost 0 bases and J 3 bases, leaving 12 bases between the germline ends. This CDR3 spans 15 amino acids. In germline, CDR1 is MNHNY, CDR2 SVGAGI (reference sequence). The CDR3 DNA reads TGTGCCAGCAGTTACTCATCTAGCGAGAACTACGAGCAGTACTTC. Translating gives CASSYSSSENYEQYF.

This sequence joins TRBV10-2 and TRBJ1-2; tentative D call: TRBD1 (6 bases). Germline loops: CDR1 WSHSY, CDR2 SAAADI. This CDR3 comprises 13 residues. Between the trimmed V and J ends, which lost 2 bases and 4 bases, there was a span of 8 bases. In nucleotides, the CDR3 is TGCGCCAGCAGTGAGAACAGGGTCTATGGCTACACCTTC. Translated: CASSENRVYGYTF.

The chain joins TRBV19 to TRBJ2-5, with no clear D. The CDR3 runs to 13 residues. CDR1 is LNHDA, CDR2 SQIVND, per germline (reference sequence). Trimming took 4 bases from V and 3 from J, leaving 9 bases between them. The CDR3: CASSREREETQYF. The CDR3 DNA follows: TGTGCCAGTAGTAGGGAACGGGAAGAGACCCAGTACTTC.

The chain carries TRBV5-4 and TRBJ2-1; 7 bases line up with TRBD2. CDR3 size: 15 residues. V lost 5 bases to trimming and J lost 4 bases; unmatched junction nucleotides: 9. The germline gives CDR1 SGHNT, CDR2 YYREEE (reference sequence). CDR3 loop: CASRAGTTDYNEQFF. The CDR3 nucleotides are TGTGCCAGCAGAGCCGGGACTACCGATTACAATGAGCAGTTCTTC.

This clone was counted only a few times. CDR3 loop: CASRPGDPWGYNEQFF. The DNA for the CDR3 is TGTGCCAGCAGACCAGGCGACCCTTGGGGCTACAATGAGCAGTTCTTC. The chain joins TRBV27 to TRBJ2-1; unclear D gene. Trimming stripped 6 bases from V and 3 bases from J, with 18 bases between. CDR1 and CDR2 (germline): MNHEY, SMNVEV (reference sequence). The CDR3 has 16 residues.

The chain uses TRBV5-1 and TRBJ1-2; possible D gene TRBD1, 5 bases. The length of the CDR3 is 14 residues. The germline V gene encodes CDR1 SGHRS and CDR2 YFSETQ. Trimming stripped 4 bases from V and 2 bases from J, with 12 bases between. The chain's CDR3 is CASSRDGENYGYTF. The CDR3 region has the DNA TGCGCCAGCAGCCGGGACGGTGAGAACTATGGCTACACCTTC.

In its sample, this clone was seen a few times. The chain recombines TRBV28 with TRBJ2-1, with D possibly matching TRBD2 (6 bases). Trimming pared 6 bases from V and 4 bases from J, leaving 13 bases between. This CDR3 is 14 amino acids long. CDR1 is MDHEN, CDR2 SYDVKM, per germline. CDR3 bases: TGTGCCAGCAGGCTAATAGCGGCGTACAATGAGCAGTTCTTC. Translated, it gives CASRLIAAYNEQFF.

V usage is TRBV27 and J usage is TRBJ2-1, with 9 bases lining up with TRBD2. The J segment lost 5 bases and the V segment lost 5 bases, leaving 13 bases of the junction unmatched. Germline CDR1 and CDR2: MNHEY and SMNVEV (reference sequence). The CDR3 extends over 17 amino acids. The CDR3 DNA sequence: TGTGCCAGCAGTCCCCGGCCTAGCGGGAATATTAACAATGAGCAGTTCTTC. Residues: CASSPRPSGNINNEQFF.

The chain has TRBV5-4 and TRBJ1-2; possible D gene TRBD1, 5 bases. Trimming took 5 bases from V and 10 from J, leaving 15 bases between them. The CDR3 totals 12 residues. Germline V gene data show CDR1 as SGHNT and CDR2 as YYREEE (reference sequence). The chain's CDR3 is CASRTGLLDYTF. CDR3 in DNA: TGTGCCAGCAGAACGGGACTCTTGGACTACACCTTC.